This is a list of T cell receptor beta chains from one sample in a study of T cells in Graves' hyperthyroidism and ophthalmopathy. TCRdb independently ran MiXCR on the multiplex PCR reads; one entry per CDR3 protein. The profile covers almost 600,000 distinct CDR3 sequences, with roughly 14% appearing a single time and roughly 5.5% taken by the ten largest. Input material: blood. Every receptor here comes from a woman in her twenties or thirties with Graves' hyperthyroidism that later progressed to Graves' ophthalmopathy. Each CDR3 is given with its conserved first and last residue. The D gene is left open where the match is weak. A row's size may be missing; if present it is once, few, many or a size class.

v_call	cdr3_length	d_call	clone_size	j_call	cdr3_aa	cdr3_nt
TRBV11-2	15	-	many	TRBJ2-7	CASSLVAVSSYEQYF	TGTGCCAGCAGCTTGGTAGCGGTGAGCTCCTACGAGCAGTACTTC
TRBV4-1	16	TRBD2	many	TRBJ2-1	CASSHEASGSYNEQFF	TGCGCCAGCAGCCACGAGGCTAGCGGGAGCTACAATGAGCAGTTCTTC
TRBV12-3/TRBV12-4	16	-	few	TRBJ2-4	CASSLQASVAKNIQYF	TGTGCCAGCAGTTTACAGGCTAGCGTAGCCAAAAACATTCAGTACTTC
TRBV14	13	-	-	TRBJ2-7	CASSGTLTYEQYF	TGTGCCAGTTCCGGGACTCTGACCTACGAGCAGTACTTC
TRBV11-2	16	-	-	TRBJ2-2	CASSSLDRSNTGELFF	TGTGCCAGCAGCTCACTTGACAGGTCGAACACCGGGGAGCTGTTTTTT
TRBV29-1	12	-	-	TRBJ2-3	CSVEKEKDTQYF	TGCAGCGTTGAAAAAGAGAAAGATACGCAGTATTTT
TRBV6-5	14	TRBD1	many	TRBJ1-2	CASSSQGAVSGYTF	TGTGCCAGCAGTTCGCAGGGGGCGGTGAGTGGCTACACCTTC
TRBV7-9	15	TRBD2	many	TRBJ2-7	CASSYGTSGSYEQYF	TGTGCCAGCAGCTATGGGACTAGCGGGAGCTACGAGCAGTACTTC
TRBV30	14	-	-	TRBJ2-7	CARRKANGPYEQYF	TGTGCCCGGAGAAAAGCTAACGGTCCCTACGAGCAGTACTTC
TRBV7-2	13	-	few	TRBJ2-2	CASTIIGGGELFF	TGTGCCAGCACCATAATCGGTGGGGGGGAGCTGTTTTTT
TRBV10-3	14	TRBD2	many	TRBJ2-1	CAISWEGSYNEQFF	TGTGCCATCAGCTGGGAGGGGTCCTACAATGAGCAGTTCTTC
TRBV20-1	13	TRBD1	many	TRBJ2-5	CSASPGQGQTQYF	TGCAGTGCTAGTCCTGGACAGGGCCAGACCCAGTACTTC
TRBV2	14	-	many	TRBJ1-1	CASSPSWGGAEAFF	TGTGCCAGCAGTCCATCTTGGGGGGGGGCTGAAGCTTTCTTT
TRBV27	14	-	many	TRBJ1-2	CASKPGGHNYGYTF	TGTGCCAGTAAGCCTGGGGGGCATAACTATGGCTACACCTTC
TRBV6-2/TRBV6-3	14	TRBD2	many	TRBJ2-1	CASSPIGGTDEQFF	TGTGCCAGCAGTCCCATCGGGGGGACGGATGAGCAGTTCTTC
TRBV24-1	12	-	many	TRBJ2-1	CATSDFGAQRFF	TGTGCCACCAGTGATTTCGGAGCCCAGCGGTTCTTC
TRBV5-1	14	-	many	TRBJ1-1	CASSFSDTNTEAFF	TGCGCCAGCAGCTTTTCGGACACGAACACTGAAGCTTTCTTT
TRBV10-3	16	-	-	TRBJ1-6	CAISESELQYNSPLHF	TGTGCCATCAGTGAGTCCGAACTGCAGTATAATTCACCCCTCCACTTT
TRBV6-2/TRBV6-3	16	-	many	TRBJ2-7	CASKPFSRAQTTWEYF	TGTGCCAGCAAACCCTTCTCGCGGGCCCAAACTACGTGGGAGTACTTC
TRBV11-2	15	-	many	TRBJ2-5	CASTLSAGRVETQYF	TGTGCCAGCACCTTATCGGCGGGCAGGGTGGAGACCCAGTACTTC
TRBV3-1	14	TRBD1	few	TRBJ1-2	CASSQEGTAYGYTF	TGTGCCAGCAGCCAAGAAGGGACAGCCTATGGCTACACCTTC
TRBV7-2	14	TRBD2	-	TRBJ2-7	CASSLLAGADEQYF	TGTGCCAGCAGCTTACTAGCGGGAGCGGACGAGCAGTACTTC
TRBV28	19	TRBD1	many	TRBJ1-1	CASSFPLTGQLRPNTEAFF	TGTGCCAGCAGTTTTCCCCTCACGGGACAGCTACGACCTAACACTGAAGCTTTCTTT
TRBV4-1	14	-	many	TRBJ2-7	CASSQDPLGSEQYF	TGCGCCAGCAGCCAAGATCCCCTGGGGAGCGAGCAGTACTTC
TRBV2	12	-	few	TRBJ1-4	CTSGAENEKLFF	TGTACCAGCGGGGCGGAGAATGAAAAACTGTTTTTT
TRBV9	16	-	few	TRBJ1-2	CASTTDPQGPPYGYTF	TGTGCCAGCACCACGGACCCCCAGGGTCCCCCCTATGGCTACACCTTC
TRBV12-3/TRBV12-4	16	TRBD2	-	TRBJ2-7	CASSLEGLAGVNEQYF	TGTGCCAGCAGTTTGGAGGGACTAGCGGGAGTCAACGAGCAGTACTTC
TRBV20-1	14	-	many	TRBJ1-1	CSARGGAGNTEAFF	TGCAGTGCTAGAGGGGGCGCGGGGAACACTGAAGCTTTCTTT
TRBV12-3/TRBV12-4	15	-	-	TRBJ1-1	CASRPAGTPDTEAFF	TGTGCCAGCAGGCCTGCCGGGACGCCCGACACTGAAGCTTTCTTT